This TCR beta chain is drawn from a study of regulatory T cells in long-lasting Graves disease. Study results and limitations: Persistent disease was characterized by preferential usage of TRBV28, TRBJ1-2 and TRBJ2-5. The persistent group shared 2,741 public clonotypes, more than the 950 to 1,000 shared by new patients.

Time point specified: persistent/refractory GD, antithyroid drugs over 5 years with positive TRAb. The TCR library was made from RNA that had been extracted from PBMCs in TRIzol. The ends lost 7 bases at V and 0 bases at J; junction bases unmatched: 8. CDR1 and CDR2 (germline): LNHDA, SQIVND (reference sequence). The CDR3 spans 17 residues. Investigators prepared the TCR beta libraries by applying iRepertoire HTBI primers and Arm-PCR of CDR3 regions. MiXCR, run by TCRdb on the multiplex PCR reads, gives a single entry per CDR3 protein. The sample consists of approximately 400,000 distinct CDR3 sequences, more than 20% of them appearing once. Note on this clonotype: Its antigen is unknown.

The chain uses TRBV19 and TRBJ2-6, with 8 bases lining up with TRBD1. The sequence was obtained from a woman aged 40 to 50 with Graves disease. Sequencing was performed on peripheral blood mononuclear cells (PBMCs), taken when the disease was refractory, from a patient treated with antithyroid drugs. This CDR3 is CASTWTGTRSGANVLTF. The CDR3 nucleotides read TGTGCCAGTACCTGGACAGGGACTCGCTCTGGGGCCAACGTCCTGACTTTC.